The rows below give T cell receptor beta chains drawn from one sample of a study of CD8 T cells in ankylosing spondylitis. TCRdb passed the 5' RACE reads through MiXCR, listing each CDR3 protein once. Of about 510,000 distinct CDR3 sequences in the sample, less than 6% were seen once. Specimen: blood, either unsorted or a sorted T cell fraction (not recorded which). These TCRs come from a male donor with ankylosing spondylitis. CDR3s include the opening cysteine and the closing phenylalanine or tryptophan. The D gene is left open where the match is weak. Clone size is given for some rows only: seen once, a few or many times, or a class if the clone is expanded.

j_gene | v_gene | abundance | d_gene | CDR3nt | CDR3aa
TRBJ1-4 | TRBV7-2 | many | TRBD1 | TGTGCCAGCAGCTCCCGGCCCCCAGGACAGGGTATTGAAAAACTGTTTTTT | CASSSRPPGQGIEKLFF
TRBJ2-1 | TRBV24-1 | many | . | TGTGCCACCAGTGGTTCCCGCGGGAAGAGGGAGTTCTTC | CATSGSRGKREFF
TRBJ1-2 | TRBV12-3/TRBV12-4 | many | TRBD1 | TGTGCCAGCGGGGACAGGGACTATGGCTACACCTTC | CASGDRDYGYTF
TRBJ2-5 | TRBV20-1 | . | . | TGCAGTGCTAATAGGGACCAGGGGACCCAGTACTTC | CSANRDQGTQYF
TRBJ2-1 | TRBV7-6 | few | TRBD2 | TGTGCCAGCAGCTTAGTAGGGGAGGGATCCAATGAGCAGTTCTTC | CASSLVGEGSNEQFF
TRBJ1-2 | TRBV6-2/TRBV6-3 | many | . | TGTGCCAGCAGTTGGGCAGGGGCCTCCATCTCGGCCTTC | CASSWAGASISAF
TRBJ2-3 | TRBV3-1 | few | TRBD2 | TGTGCCAGCAGCCCCCTCCTAGCGGGAGCGTCAGATACGCAGTATTTT | CASSPLLAGASDTQYF
TRBJ1-2 | TRBV7-2 | many | . | TGTGCCAGCAGTCCGCGGGGGGGAATTCGTGGCTACACCTTC | CASSPRGGIRGYTF
TRBJ2-2 | TRBV28 | many | . | TGTGCCAGCAGCCGAACAGAGACCGTTACTGGCGGGGAGCTGTTTTTT | CASSRTETVTGGELFF
TRBJ1-4 | TRBV6-2/TRBV6-3 | many | . | TGTGCCGGATCCCTCAGGGGAGGCGAAAAACTGTTTTTT | CAGSLRGGEKLFF
TRBJ1-2 | TRBV5-6 | . | . | TGTGCCATGAGCCCCGGGCCGGACTGTGGCTACACCTTC | CAMSPGPDCGYTF
TRBJ1-2 | TRBV7-2 | many | . | TGTGCCAGCAGCCCACAACCGACCGTTCATGGCTACACCTTC | CASSPQPTVHGYTF
TRBJ2-7 | TRBV4-3 | many | . | TGCGCCAGCAGCCAAGAGGGTTCCTACGAGCAGTACTTC | CASSQEGSYEQYF
TRBJ2-7 | TRBV7-2 | many | TRBD2 | TGTGCCAGCAGCTTAGTTTCTAGCGGGAGATACGAGCAGTACTTC | CASSLVSSGRYEQYF
TRBJ1-1 | TRBV27 | many | . | TGTGCCAGCAGTTTATCGGGGAAGAACACTGAAGCTTTCTTT | CASSLSGKNTEAFF
TRBJ2-3 | TRBV10-3 | many | TRBD1 | TGTGCCACCTGGACAGGGAAGGGGGAGACAGATACGCAGTATTTT | CATWTGKGETDTQYF
TRBJ2-3 | TRBV10-2 | many | . | TGCGCCAGCAGTGAGCCTCCCGGGCCAGATACGCAGTATTTT | CASSEPPGPDTQYF
TRBJ2-1 | TRBV5-1 | many | TRBD2 | TGCGCCAGCAGTCTTGGTGTCAAGCGGGAGTACAATGAGCAGTTCTTC | CASSLGVKREYNEQFF
TRBJ2-7 | TRBV28 | many | . | TGTGCCAGCAGTTCACAGGTCCAGCAGTACTTC | CASSSQVQQYF
TRBJ2-7 | TRBV11-2 | many | TRBD2 | TGTGCCAGCAGCACCGGAGCGGGGTCCTCCTCCTACGAGCAGTACTTC | CASSTGAGSSSYEQYF
TRBJ2-1 | TRBV27 | many | . | TGTGCCAGCAGTTTATCGAGGCGGGAGCAGTTCTTC | CASSLSRREQFF
TRBJ2-7 | TRBV5-1 | many | . | TGCGCCAGCAGCGACGAACTGGGCTACGAGCAGTACTTC | CASSDELGYEQYF
TRBJ2-1 | TRBV6-2/TRBV6-3 | many | . | TGTGCCAGCAGTAGAACCAGGGGTTTTTCCTACAATGAGCAGTTCTTC | CASSRTRGFSYNEQFF
TRBJ2-3 | TRBV20-1 | many | TRBD2 | TGCAGTGCTAGGAGACTAGCTCCAGATACGCAGTATTTT | CSARRLAPDTQYF
TRBJ2-7 | TRBV7-2 | many | TRBD1 | TGTGCCAGCAGGCGACAGGGGGAGAGGTACGAGCAGTACTTC | CASRRQGERYEQYF
TRBJ1-1 | TRBV7-2 | many | . | TGTGCCAGCAGACCCGACACCTGGACTGAAGCTTTCTTT | CASRPDTWTEAFF
TRBJ1-1 | TRBV6-5 | . | TRBD1 | TGTGCCAGCAGTTCGGCCGGGACAGACAATTTTGAAGCTTTCTTT | CASSSAGTDNFEAFF
TRBJ2-3 | TRBV27 | few | TRBD2 | TGTGCCAGCAGTCCTATGGCTAGCGGGCCTAGATGGAAAGATACGCAGTATTTT | CASSPMASGPRWKDTQYF
TRBJ2-1 | TRBV29-1 | many | . | TGCAGCGTTTTTGTTTACGGTGAGCAGTTCTTC | CSVFVYGEQFF
TRBJ2-5 | TRBV7-2 | many | TRBD2 | TGTGCCAGCAGCTTAGTGCGGGAGGGGGTAGAGACCCAGTACTTC | CASSLVREGVETQYF
TRBJ2-5 | TRBV15 | . | TRBD2 | TGTGCCACCAGCGACTGGAATCAGCGGGACCGCGGGACCCAGTACTTC | CATSDWNQRDRGTQYF
TRBJ2-3 | TRBV14 | . | . | TGTGCCAGCAGCCAAAGGGACTTCCGCACAGATACGCAGTATTTT | CASSQRDFRTDTQYF
TRBJ1-1 | TRBV6-5 | many | TRBD1 | TGTGCCAGCAGTTACTCTTTTACCTTACAGGGGGTTAGTGGGGCTTTCTTT | CASSYSFTLQGVSGAFF
TRBJ2-7 | TRBV7-2 | many | TRBD2 | TGTGCCAGCAGCTTAGTTAGCGGGGGGGCTCTCGAGCAGTACTTC | CASSLVSGGALEQYF
TRBJ1-2 | TRBV10-3 | once | TRBD1 | TGTGCCAACAACTCTAGGGACAGGGATTATGGCTACTCCTTC | CANNSRDRDYGYSF
TRBJ1-1 | TRBV7-3 | few | . | TGTGCCAGCAGTCGATTGGGGTTGGCTGAAGCTTTCTTT | CASSRLGLAEAFF
TRBJ1-2 | TRBV29-1 | many | . | TGCAGCGTTGAAAGGGGGAATGGCTACACCTTC | CSVERGNGYTF
TRBJ2-7 | TRBV28 | few | . | TGTGCCAGCAGCCGAACGACAGGGGTTAGGAGCGGGGGGCCCTACGAGCAGTACTTC | CASSRTTGVRSGGPYEQYF
TRBJ2-1 | TRBV4-1 | many | . | TGCGCCAGCAGCCATCTGGGCCGCCGCTCCTACAATGAGCAGTTCTTC | CASSHLGRRSYNEQFF
TRBJ2-7 | TRBV20-1 | many | TRBD1 | TGCAGTGCCGCACACCCTCGGGACAGTAAGAACGAGCAGTACTTC | CSAAHPRDSKNEQYF
TRBJ2-7 | TRBV5-1 | many | . | TGCGCCAGCAGCCCCGATGACCCCCACAACGAGCAGTACTTC | CASSPDDPHNEQYF
TRBJ1-4 | TRBV7-9 | many | . | TGTGCCAGCACCCCCCCGGGAGGTGTCGGTGAAAAACTGTTTTTT | CASTPPGGVGEKLFF
TRBJ2-5 | TRBV7-9 | few | . | TGTGCCAGCAGCTTATCTGGGGGAGCGACCCAGTACTTC | CASSLSGGATQYF
TRBJ1-5 | TRBV20-1 | many | . | TGCAGTGCTCAAGGGGGATTCGATCAGCCCCAGCATTTT | CSAQGGFDQPQHF
TRBJ1-1 | TRBV6-4 | many | . | TGTGCCAGCAGCCCCCAACCCCAAGGAAACACTGAAGCTTTCTTT | CASSPQPQGNTEAFF
TRBJ1-2 | TRBV12-3/TRBV12-4 | many | . | TGTGCCAGCAGTATAGACAGCCGGTGGGGCTATGGCTACACCTTC | CASSIDSRWGYGYTF
TRBJ1-5 | TRBV27 | many | . | TGTGCCAGCAGTAAACAGGCTTTCAATCAGCCCCAGCATTTT | CASSKQAFNQPQHF
TRBJ1-4 | TRBV30 | few | TRBD1 | TGTGCCTGGAGGTCAATGGGACAGCAAAATGAAAAACTGTTTTTT | CAWRSMGQQNEKLFF
TRBJ2-5 | TRBV4-2 | few | TRBD2 | TGTGCCAGCAGCCCAGGACTAGCCATCCAAGAGACCCAGTACTTC | CASSPGLAIQETQYF
TRBJ1-1 | TRBV30 | . | . | TGTGCCTGGGGACAGTCCGGGGGTGAAGCTTTCTTT | CAWGQSGGEAFF
TRBJ1-5 | TRBV20-1 | many | . | TGCAGTGCTAGCTCGGGGGTTGGACAGCCCCAGCATTTT | CSASSGVGQPQHF
TRBJ2-7 | TRBV9 | few | TRBD1 | TGTGCCAGCAGCGAGGACAGGGCTCCCTACGAGCAGTACTTC | CASSEDRAPYEQYF
TRBJ1-2 | TRBV12-3/TRBV12-4 | many | TRBD1 | TGTGCCAGCGGCCCAGGGGGAGCTAACTATGGCTACACCTTC | CASGPGGANYGYTF